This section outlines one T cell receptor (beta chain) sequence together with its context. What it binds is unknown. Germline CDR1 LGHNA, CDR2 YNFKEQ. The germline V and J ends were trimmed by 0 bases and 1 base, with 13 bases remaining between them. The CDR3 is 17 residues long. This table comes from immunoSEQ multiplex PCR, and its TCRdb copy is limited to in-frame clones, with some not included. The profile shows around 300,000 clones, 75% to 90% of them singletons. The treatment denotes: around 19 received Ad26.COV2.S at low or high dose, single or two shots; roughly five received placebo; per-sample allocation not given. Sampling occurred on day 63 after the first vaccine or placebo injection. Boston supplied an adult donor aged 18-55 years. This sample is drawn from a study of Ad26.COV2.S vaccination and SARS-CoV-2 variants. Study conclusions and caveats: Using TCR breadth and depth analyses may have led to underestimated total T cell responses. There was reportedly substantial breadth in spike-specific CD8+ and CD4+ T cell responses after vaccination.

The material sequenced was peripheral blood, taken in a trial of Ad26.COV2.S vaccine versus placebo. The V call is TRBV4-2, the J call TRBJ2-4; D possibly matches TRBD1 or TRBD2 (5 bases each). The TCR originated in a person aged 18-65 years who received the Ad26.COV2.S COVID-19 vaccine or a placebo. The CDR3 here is CASSQDGREMAKNIQYF. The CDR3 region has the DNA TGTGCCAGCAGCCAAGATGGCAGGGAGATGGCCAAAAACATTCAGTACTTC.